The 15 T cell receptor beta chains below all came from one sample that was sequenced in a study of shared clonotypes between healthy human individuals. Assay: immunoSEQ multiplex PCR; the TCRdb copy retains only in-frame clones and omits some. This sample has around 600,000 clones, with around 97% found just once. Source material: naive CD4+ T cells sorted from blood. Subset: CD45RA+ positively selected. The receptors shown here come from a woman under 40 in good health.

This rearrangement joins TRBV28 to TRBJ2-7, with a weak D call TRBD1 (5 bases). V was clipped by 1 base and J by 3 bases, with 13 bases between them. The CDR3 is 15 amino acids. CDR1 is MDHEN and CDR2 is SYDVKM in the germline V gene. CDR3 DNA sequence: TGTGCCAGCAGTTTATATTCCAGGGATTACTACGAGCAGTACTTC. Amino acids: CASSLYSRDYYEQYF.

The chain is built from TRBV29-1 and TRBJ2-2; D is unclear. CDR1 SQVTM and CDR2 ANQGSEA come from the germline V gene. V lost 4 bases and J 3 bases, leaving 12 bases between the germline ends. The CDR3 contains 14 residues. The CDR3 sequence is CSVVLGLDTGELFF. Written as DNA, the CDR3 is TGCAGCGTTGTTCTTGGTCTAGACACCGGGGAGCTGTTTTTT.

The chain recombines TRBV6-6 with TRBJ1-2; D gene ambiguous. The germline V gene has CDR1 MNHNY and CDR2 SVGAGI (reference sequence). V shed 7 bases and J shed 7 bases, with 13 bases lying between them. The CDR3 has 12 amino acids. CDR3: CASTSAKVGYTF. CDR3 sequence (DNA): TGTGCCAGCACTTCCGCTAAGGTTGGCTACACCTTC.

CDR3 in DNA: TGTGCCAGCAGCTGGCGACAGCGCTCCTTCAGCGAGCAGTACTTC. Amino acid sequence: CASSWRQRSFSEQYF. The chain recombines TRBV5-6 with TRBJ2-7, with D possibly being TRBD1 (5 bases). Germline CDR1 is SGHDT and CDR2 is YYEEEE. V was pared by 3 bases and J by 6 bases, with 19 bases between. The CDR3 length is 15 residues.

J is TRBJ2-2 and V is TRBV11-2, with D possibly TRBD2 on 6 matching bases. CDR1 is SGHAT, CDR2 FQNNGV, per germline. Trimming left V 5 bases short and J 1 base short, with 17 bases between. The CDR3 is 17 residues long. The CDR3 DNA reads as TGTGCCAGCAGCCCCCCCCCGGGACTGGTGAACACCGGGGAGCTGTTTTTT. Residues: CASSPPPGLVNTGELFF.

This chain links TRBV28 with TRBJ2-7; 8 bases map to TRBD2. V was pared by 4 bases and J by 0 bases, with 5 bases of the junction left unmatched. CDR3 length equals 15 residues. Germline CDR1 MDHEN, CDR2 SYDVKM. CDR3 residues: CASSSAGASSYEQYF. The CDR3 DNA is TGTGCCAGCAGTTCAGCGGGGGCGAGCTCCTACGAGCAGTACTTC. The full variable domain, in which reference TRBV28 and TRBJ2-7 provide the parts outside the CDR3, is DVKVTQSSRYLVKRTGEKVFLECVQDMDHENMFWYRQDPGLGLRLIYFSYDVKMKEKGDIPEGYSVSREKKERFSLILESASTNQTSMYLCASSSAGASSYEQYFGPGTRLTVT.

The chain uses TRBV10-3 and TRBJ2-7; 12 nucleotides match TRBD2. The CDR3 length is 13 residues. V was clipped by 8 bases and J by 2 bases; unmatched bases: 1. Germline assignment: CDR1 ENHRY and CDR2 SYGVKD. For the CDR3, the DNA is TGTGCCATCGGACTAGCGGGAACCTACGAGCAGTACTTC. Its protein is CAIGLAGTYEQYF.

Comments on this clone: The same CDR3 is also encoded by other DNA sequences in this sample. The chain employs TRBV18 and TRBJ2-1; D call uncertain. The CDR3 totals 11 residues. Germline CDR1 KGHSH, CDR2 LQKENI. Trimming cost V 3 bases and J 7 bases, with 4 bases left between them. The chain's CDR3 is CASSPLNEQFF. Here the CDR3 DNA reads TGTGCCAGCTCACCCTTGAATGAGCAGTTCTTC.

The V call is TRBV2, the J call TRBJ2-5; TRBD2 agrees at 11 bases. Trimming removed 6 bases from V and 1 base from J; junction bases left unmatched: 1. This CDR3 has 14 amino acids. Germline V gene sequence: CDR1 SNHLY, CDR2 FYNNEI. CDR3 loop: CASRGLAVQETQYF. The CDR3 DNA follows: TGTGCCAGCAGGGGACTAGCGGTCCAAGAGACCCAGTACTTC.

The chain combines TRBV6-5 with TRBJ1-5; D not certain. The V gene lost 0 bases and the J gene lost 5 bases, with 5 bases spanning the gap. CDR3 length equals 13 residues. Germline V gene sequence: CDR1 MNHEY, CDR2 SVGAGI. The CDR3 nucleotides are TGTGCCAGCAGTTACTCTTATGATCAGCCCCAGCATTTT. It codes for CASSYSYDQPQHF.

The chain carries TRBV29-1 and TRBJ2-2; 7 positions match TRBD2. The CDR3 loop spans 13 amino acids. Trimming took 7 bases from V and 6 from J; bases not matched to a gene: 8. Germline CDR1 is SQVTM and CDR2 is ANQGSEA. The CDR3 DNA reads TGCAGCGCGGGGGGTAGCGGGCCCGGGGAGCTGTTTTTT. Amino acid sequence: CSAGGSGPGELFF.

V is TRBV5-1 and J is TRBJ2-1, with TRBD1 matching over 10 bases. Germline trimming cut 4 bases from V and 9 bases from J; bases unmatched to any gene: 10. The length of the CDR3 is 15 residues. Germline CDR1 reads SGHRS; CDR2 reads YFSETQ. This chain's CDR3 is CASSGSGTGVIEQFF. CDR3 sequence (DNA): TGCGCCAGCAGCGGAAGCGGGACAGGGGTCATTGAGCAGTTCTTC. Combining the CDR3 with reference TRBV5-1 and TRBJ2-1 gives the whole variable domain KAGVTQTPRYLIKTRGQQVTLSCSPISGHRSVSWYQQTPGQGLQFLFEYFSETQRNKGNFPGRFSGRQFSNSRSEMNVSTLELGDSALYLCASSGSGTGVIEQFFGPGTRLTVL.

The chain joins TRBV19 to TRBJ1-4; possible D gene TRBD1, 5 bases. CDR3 length: 18 residues. V was trimmed by 6 bases and J by 7 bases, leaving 27 bases between them. Germline V gene data show CDR1 as LNHDA and CDR2 as SQIVND (reference sequence). The CDR3 region is CASRRGIGAVPRGEKLFF. As DNA, the CDR3 is TGTGCCAGTAGGAGGGGCATTGGGGCAGTTCCGAGGGGTGAAAAACTGTTTTTT.

This clone was observed a single time. This chain links TRBV19 with TRBJ1-3; 7 bases are a match to TRBD1. Germline V lookup: CDR1 LNHDA, CDR2 SQIVND (reference sequence). V shed 2 bases, J shed 4 bases, and the junction held 8 bases outside the gene matches. CDR3 size: 16 residues. CDR3 sequence (DNA): TGTGCCAGTAGTATAAGACCGGGACAGACGGGAAACACCATATATTTT. Its protein is CASSIRPGQTGNTIYF. The complete variable domain, with remaining parts taken from reference TRBV19 and TRBJ1-3, reads DGGITQSPKYLFRKEGQNVTLSCEQNLNHDAMYWYRQDPGQGLRLIYYSQIVNDFQKGDIAEGYSVSREKKESFPLTVTSAQKNPTAFYLCASSIRPGQTGNTIYFGEGSWLTVV.

The J gene is TRBJ2-6, the V gene TRBV2, with a weak D call TRBD1 (5 bases). V lost 6 bases, J lost 3 bases, and 18 bases lay in between. This CDR3 has 17 residues. The germline gives CDR1 SNHLY, CDR2 FYNNEI. The CDR3: CASSLDILQGGANVLTF. The CDR3 DNA reads TGTGCCAGCAGCCTGGACATCCTTCAGGGTGGGGCCAACGTCCTGACTTTC.